This T cell receptor (beta chain) is drawn from a study of human T cells and chemical hapten exposure. TCRdb itself ran the RACE reads through MiXCR, one entry per CDR3 protein. The data contain more than 300,000 distinct CDR3 sequences, approximately 5% of them singletons. Described time point: pre-sensitization, week 0. Noted treatment: therapeutic diphenylcyclopropenone sensitization with weekly scalp DPC. This clonotype has more than one count but fewer than ten. The ends were cut back, 0 bases at V and 10 bases at J, with 13 bases in the middle. The CDR3 extends over 15 amino acids. Germline CDR1 and CDR2: SGHAT and FQNNGV.

The sequence came from a woman in her forties or fifties with alopecia areata. Some clones in this sample may be carry-over from other donors' samples. The chain couples TRBV11-2 to TRBJ1-6, with D possibly TRBD1 on 6 matching bases. Sequences were derived from whole blood, sampled in connection with sensitization to the hapten diphenylcyclopropenone (DPC). CDR3: CASSLDTGLGSPLHF. DNA for the CDR3: TGTGCCAGCAGCTTAGACACAGGGTTGGGGTCACCCCTCCACTTT.